This TCR beta chain was profiled in a study of OX40 agonist ivuxolimab in advanced cancers. Germline V CDR1 and CDR2: MNHNS, SASEGT. The V and J ends lost 0 bases and 6 bases, in that order; junction bases with no gene match: 5. The CDR3 is 16 amino acids. Profiling relied on immunoSEQ multiplex PCR, and the TCRdb table lists in-frame clones only, not all of them. The sample carries roughly 100,000 clones, around 89% recorded once. The receptor was isolated from an adult with an advanced solid tumor such as melanoma, head and neck, liver or kidney cancer. The sequenced sample was CD4+ or CD8+ T cells sorted from blood, obtained in a trial of the OX40 agonist ivuxolimab. The rearrangement joins TRBV6-1 to TRBJ2-2, with 9 bases lining up with TRBD1. Written as DNA, the CDR3 is TGTGCCAGCAGTGAAGCACGGAGGACAGGGGCCGGGGAGCTGTTTTTT. This sequence encodes CASSEARRTGAGELFF.